This TCR beta chain was obtained from a study of blood T cells in healthy people across ages. Study-level findings and limits: Across the age range, TCR beta diversity per million T cells fell in a roughly linear way.

PCR was performed a second time for 7 to 11 cycles using a sample-barcoded 5' primer and a J-beta primer mix. TCRdb recomputed calls from the 5' RACE reads with MiXCR, one row per CDR3 protein. The data contain over a million distinct CDR3 sequences, about 25% of them singletons. The CDR3 covers 15 residues. V lost 2 bases, J lost 5 bases, and 6 bases stayed unmatched. This clonotype has just a few counts. The antigen is unknown. Another study also made use of these data, one on T cells of mothers and their children.

The V call is TRBV12-3 or TRBV12-4, the J call TRBJ1-1, with 9 bases identical to TRBD1. The source of this sequence is a girl aged 2-10 years in good health. The sequenced sample consisted of blood. CDR3 protein: CASSLSGTGSTEAFF. The CDR3 coding sequence is TGTGCCAGCAGTTTATCCGGGACAGGGAGTACTGAAGCTTTCTTT.